This T cell receptor beta chain appears in the sequencing data of a study of shared clonotypes between healthy human individuals. The data were produced by immunoSEQ multiplex PCR, yet TCRdb's version contains in-frame clones alone and is incomplete. The repertoire consists of just over 2,000,000 clones, with about 95% occurring once and the leading ten covering roughly 1%. Naive CD8 cells lacked CD45RO and underwent positive selection for CCR7, leaving out terminally differentiated effector memory CD45RA+ cells. Notes on this clone: Other DNA sequences in the sample encode the same CDR3.

The CDR3 has 14 residues. V trimming: 3 bases; J trimming: 3 bases; junction bases outside the gene matches: 2. Germline CDR1 is KGHSH and CDR2 is LQKENI. The V and J genes are TRBV18 and TRBJ2-3; TRBD1 agrees at 8 bases. Input material: naive CD8+ T cells sorted from blood. The receptor was isolated from a young man in good health. CDR3: CASSPTGGTDTQYF. In DNA, the CDR3 is TGTGCCAGCTCACCTACAGGGGGAACAGATACGCAGTATTTT.